One sample yielded the 11 T cell receptor beta chains listed below, sequenced in a study of glioma-infiltrating T cells after dendritic cell vaccination. Time point: after dendritic cell vaccination, including at tumor progression/relapse. Clones were read by immunoSEQ multiplex PCR, and TCRdb kept only the in-frame ones, dropping some. In the table there are tens of thousands of clones, roughly 84% of which are singletons. Specimen: blood, collected after dendritic cell vaccination. The receptors were sampled from a human donor with glioblastoma.

This rearrangement joins TRBV7-3 to TRBJ2-7; TRBD2 matches 9 bases. The CDR3 contains 14 residues. V was pared by 2 bases and J by 6 bases, with 5 bases of the junction left unmatched. CDR1 is SGHTA, CDR2 FQGTGA, per germline. CDR3 amino acids: CASSLGTSLGEQYF. The CDR3 DNA reads as TGTGCCAGCAGCTTAGGGACTAGCTTGGGCGAGCAGTACTTC.

The CDR3 is CASSQDPSRTDTQYF. As DNA, the CDR3 is TGTGCCAGCAGCCAAGACCCTAGCCGAACAGATACGCAGTATTTT. This sequence joins TRBV4-2 and TRBJ2-3, with TRBD2 as a possible D gene (5 bases). CDR1 and CDR2 (germline): LGHNA, YNFKEQ. The CDR3 contains 15 residues. Trimming pared 0 bases from V and 3 bases from J, leaving 10 bases between.

This clone was detected a few times. The gene calls are TRBV25-1 and TRBJ2-3; D is perhaps TRBD2 (6 bases). The CDR3 has 13 residues. Germline V gene lookup returns CDR1 MGHDK and CDR2 SYGVNS. Trimming removed 5 bases from V and 6 bases from J, with 12 bases in between. DNA for the CDR3: TGTGCCAGCAGTCCCCCGGCGGGGGATACGCAGTATTTT. Amino acid sequence: CASSPPAGDTQYF.

The rearrangement links TRBV18 to TRBJ2-3; 9 bases line up with TRBD1. V lost 2 bases, J lost 1 base, and 4 bases stayed unmatched. The CDR3 has 16 amino acids. CDR1 KGHSH and CDR2 LQKENI come from the germline V gene. The CDR3 loop reads CASSPGTGSGTDTQYF. The CDR3 nucleotides are TGTGCCAGCTCACCAGGGACAGGGAGCGGCACAGATACGCAGTATTTT.

The V call is TRBV7-3, the J call TRBJ2-5, with D perhaps TRBD2 (5 bases). Germline CDR1 SGHTA, CDR2 FQGTGA. V was clipped by 2 bases and J by 2 bases, with 9 bases between them. CDR3 length equals 14 residues. CDR3 coding DNA: TGTGCCAGCAGCTTAGTAGGAGGACAAGAGACCCAGTACTTC. Its translation: CASSLVGGQETQYF.

CDR3 bases: TGTGCCAGCAGCTCCCTCCGACAGGGGGCTACAGATACGCAGTATTTT. It yields the protein CASSSLRQGATDTQYF. V gene TRBV5-8 combines with J gene TRBJ2-3, with TRBD1 matching over 10 bases. V lost 3 bases to trimming and J lost 3 bases; unmatched junction nucleotides: 7. CDR1 and CDR2 (germline): SGHTS, YDEGEE. The CDR3 consists of 16 residues.

This rearrangement joins TRBV6-1 to TRBJ2-2; D ambiguous. Germline CDR1 is MNHNS and CDR2 is SASEGT. V shed 2 bases and J shed 3 bases, with 4 bases lying between them. The CDR3 extends over 13 amino acids. CDR3 sequence reads: CASSESYTGELFF. The CDR3 DNA reads as TGTGCCAGCAGTGAATCTTACACCGGGGAGCTGTTTTTT.

The chain links TRBV6-5 to TRBJ2-7, with D unclear. The CDR3 totals 13 residues. Trimming pared 6 bases from V and 3 bases from J, leaving 12 bases between. Germline V lookup: CDR1 MNHEY, CDR2 SVGAGI. The CDR3 region has the DNA TGTGCCAGCAGCCTAACAAGGAGCTACGAGCAGTACTTC. Its protein is CASSLTRSYEQYF.

The V gene is TRBV7-6, the J gene TRBJ2-5; D is ambiguous. Looked up from germline, CDR1 is SGHVS and CDR2 is FNYEAQ. V lost 5 bases to trimming and J lost 11 bases, with 18 bases between them. The CDR3 runs 13 residues. CDR3 protein: CASSPLLFERQYF. The CDR3, as DNA: TGTGCCAGCAGCCCACTCTTATTTGAACGGCAGTACTTC.

The chain is built from TRBV28 and TRBJ2-7; D is perhaps TRBD1 (6 bases). Germline V gene sequence: CDR1 MDHEN, CDR2 SYDVKM. The CDR3 is 13 amino acids. Trimming left V 6 bases short and J 3 bases short, with 12 bases between. The CDR3 bases are TGTGCCAGCAGGCAGACAGGTCTCTACGAGCAGTACTTC. It translates to CASRQTGLYEQYF.

The chain recombines TRBV7-3 with TRBJ1-1; TRBD1 aligns across 8 bases. The CDR3 length is 15 residues. Germline-derived CDR1 and CDR2 are SGHTA and FQGTGA. The junction had 11 bases not matched to a gene; V was cut back by 5 bases and J by 6 bases. The CDR3, as DNA: TGTGCCAGCAGCACCCGACAGGGGAAAGACTCTGAAGCTTTCTTT. Translating gives CASSTRQGKDSEAFF.